This TCR beta chain is drawn from a study of T cells in pancreatic ductal adenocarcinoma. General study results and limits: Mean clonality was approximately 0.11 in tumors and roughly 0.072 in blood, not significantly different.

The selected patients with pancreatic ductal adenocarcinoma had surgery but no neoadjuvant therapy. The CDR3 is 17 amino acids. The V gene's germline CDR1 is SGHRS and CDR2 YFSETQ. J was trimmed by 7 bases and V by 4 bases; bases with no gene match: 17. Profiled with immunoSEQ multiplex PCR; TCRdb holds only in-frame clones, not every one. This table holds tens of thousands of clones, more than 80% found once. Note on this clone: As yet, its antigen is unknown.

The origin of this receptor is a human donor with pancreatic ductal adenocarcinoma. The J gene is TRBJ2-5, the V gene TRBV5-1; TRBD2 matches at 9 bases. The sequenced sample consisted of PBMCs. The CDR3 protein is CASSALPGREGRVTQYF. Written as DNA, the CDR3 is TGCGCCAGCAGCGCGCTCCCTGGGCGGGAGGGCCGGGTGACCCAGTACTTC.